These 29 T cell receptor beta chains came from one sample sequenced in a study of cytomegalovirus exposure and HLA in healthy donors. PCR amplification relied on 60 Vbeta primers (plus 13 Jbeta primers). Only in-frame clones appear in the TCRdb table, and some are missing; sequencing was by immunoSEQ multiplex PCR. Seen here are roughly 120,000 clones, around a tenth observed once, and the top ten hold around 3%. Sequenced: PBMCs. These receptors all stem from a man aged 30-40 years in good health and CMV-seronegative.

This sequence joins TRBV4-3 and TRBJ2-2, with 10 bases matching TRBD2. Losses at the gene ends were 5 bases for V and 7 bases for J; bases not matched to a gene: 7. CDR1 and CDR2 from the germline V gene are LGHNA and YSLEER. This CDR3 has 15 amino acids. The CDR3 is CASSLGLAVGGELFF. CDR3 in DNA: TGCGCCAGCAGCTTAGGACTAGCGGTCGGCGGGGAGCTGTTTTTT.

The gene calls are TRBV6-4 and TRBJ2-5; D gene unclear. Judging by the DNA end, TRBJ2-7 fits better; the J call may be wrong. Germline loops: CDR1 MRHNA, CDR2 SNTAGT. CDR3 size: 11 residues. The CDR3 DNA reads TGTGCCAGCAGTGACTTATACGAGCAGTACTTC. Amino acid sequence: CASSDLYEQYF.

This clone turned up a few times. The chain employs TRBV18 and TRBJ1-5, with no clear D. Trimming cost V 5 bases and J 10 bases, with 24 bases left between them. The germline CDR1 and CDR2 sequences are KGHSH and LQKENI. The CDR3 loop spans 16 amino acids. CDR3 in DNA: TGTGCCAGCTCATCCGCCATCCTTGAAACAGCCAACCCCCAGCATTTT. Residues: CASSSAILETANPQHF.

In its sample, this clone was seen a few times. The chain links TRBV6-1 to TRBJ1-3, with TRBD1 matching 7 bases. J gave up 4 bases and V 1 base, and 4 bases lay outside the gene matches. This CDR3 contains 15 residues. Germline V gene lookup returns CDR1 MNHNS and CDR2 SASEGT. The CDR3 region is CASSEGEGAGNTIYF. The CDR3 DNA sequence: TGTGCCAGCAGTGAAGGAGAGGGGGCCGGAAACACCATATATTTT.

This clone has only a few counts. The J gene is TRBJ2-3, the V gene TRBV27; the D gene is possibly TRBD2 (6 bases). The germline gives CDR1 MNHEY, CDR2 SMNVEV (reference sequence). The CDR3 totals 17 residues. The V end was cut by 5 bases, the J end by 0 bases, with 18 bases between. The CDR3: CASSPTRPLSSTDTQYF. The CDR3 coding sequence is TGTGCCAGCAGTCCGACTAGACCGTTATCTAGCACAGATACGCAGTATTTT.

A remark on this clone: At one end, the junction sequence differs from germline, possibly due to a read error. At the DNA level, this CDR3 is encoded by other sequences in the same sample as well. The genes are TRBV30 and TRBJ2-2; 8 nucleotides align to TRBD1. Germline CDR1 GTSNPN, CDR2 SVGIG (reference sequence). The CDR3 has 13 residues. Here the CDR3 DNA reads TGTGCCTGGGACAGGGGAAACACAGGGGAGCTGTTTTTT. Protein product: CAWDRGNTGELFF.

The J gene is TRBJ2-5, the V gene TRBV5-1, with 7 bases fitting TRBD2. After removal of 4 bases from V and 3 bases from J, the junction contained 6 bases not matched to a gene. Per the germline V gene, CDR1 is SGHRS and CDR2 is YFSETQ. The CDR3 has 14 residues. CDR3 residues: CASSGRTREETQYF. The DNA of the CDR3 is TGCGCCAGCAGCGGTAGGACTAGAGAAGAGACCCAGTACTTC.

The rearrangement joins TRBV7-9 to TRBJ2-3; TRBD2 matches at 7 bases. V trimming: 5 bases; J trimming: 6 bases; junction bases outside the gene matches: 14. Germline loops: CDR1 SEHNR, CDR2 FQNEAQ (reference sequence). This CDR3 spans 16 amino acids. CDR3 loop: CASSRNLPGRFDTQYF. In DNA, the CDR3 is TGTGCCAGCAGCCGCAACCTCCCCGGGAGGTTCGATACGCAGTATTTT.

This clone appeared a few times. The V gene is TRBV7-9, the J gene TRBJ2-2; D perhaps matches TRBD2 (6 bases). Trimming pared 4 bases from V and 5 bases from J, leaving 14 bases between. Germline loops: CDR1 SEHNR, CDR2 FQNEAQ (reference sequence). The CDR3 extends over 15 amino acids. The CDR3 DNA sequence: TGTGCCAGCAGCTCCTCGGGAGTAGGGACCGGGGAGCTGTTTTTT. Protein: CASSSSGVGTGELFF.

This clone has just a few counts. This chain links TRBV6-1 with TRBJ2-7; 7 bases are shared with TRBD2. The junction had 20 bases not matched to a gene; V was cut back by 2 bases and J by 4 bases. CDR3 length equals 19 residues. In germline, CDR1 is MNHNS, CDR2 SASEGT. CDR3 DNA sequence: TGTGCCAGCAGTGAACGACGGGCTCTGGCTAGCGGTCCCTATTACGAGCAGTACTTC. Protein sequence: CASSERRALASGPYYEQYF.

This rearrangement joins TRBV6-1 to TRBJ1-3; D is ambiguous. Germline CDR1 MNHNS, CDR2 SASEGT. The V end was cut by 3 bases, the J end by 8 bases, with 11 bases between. CDR3 length equals 13 residues. In nucleotides, the CDR3 is TGTGCCAGCAGTGACTATGGTGTGGACACCATATATTTT. Translated: CASSDYGVDTIYF.

This chain links TRBV29-1 with TRBJ1-1; 8 bases align to TRBD1. The CDR3 extends over 12 amino acids. In germline, CDR1 is SQVTM, CDR2 ANQGSEA. V gave up 7 bases and J gave up 5 bases; unmatched junction bases: 6. In DNA form, the CDR3 reads TGCAGCGCAACGACAGGGGCGACTGAAGCTTTCTTT. It encodes CSATTGATEAFF.

This clone was found a few times. CDR3 sequence (DNA): TGTGCCAGCACTGGACAGGCTAATGAAAAACTGTTTTTT. Protein sequence: CASTGQANEKLFF. The chain joins TRBV7-8 to TRBJ1-4; 7 bases are shared with TRBD1. V trimming: 7 bases; J trimming: 3 bases; junction bases outside the gene matches: 2. The CDR3 loop spans 13 amino acids. Germline-derived CDR1 and CDR2 are SGHVS and FQNEAQ.

This clone was observed a handful of times. This chain uses TRBV5-1 with TRBJ2-7; TRBD2 matches at 7 bases. J lost 7 bases, V lost 6 bases, and 13 bases had no gene match. Per germline, CDR1 SGHRS and CDR2 YFSETQ. There are 14 residues in the CDR3. The CDR3 nucleotides are TGCGCCAGCAACTATTACAGCGGGAAAGGGGAGCAGTACTTC. This sequence encodes CASNYYSGKGEQYF.

This chain joins TRBV5-1 and TRBJ2-1; 9 nucleotides match TRBD2. The CDR3 loop spans 15 amino acids. The junction had 5 bases not matched to a gene; V was cut back by 1 base and J by 6 bases. Per the germline V gene, CDR1 is SGHRS and CDR2 is YFSETQ. This CDR3 reads CASSLIAGASNEQFF. The CDR3 nucleotides read TGCGCCAGCAGCTTGATAGCGGGAGCGAGCAATGAGCAGTTCTTC.

The chain is built from TRBV2 and TRBJ1-4; 7 nucleotides agree with TRBD1. With V trimmed by 6 bases and J by 6 bases, 22 bases remained unmatched. Germline CDR1 and CDR2: SNHLY and FYNNEI. The CDR3 contains 19 residues. CDR3 loop: CASRDWRGQQTRRDEKLFF. The CDR3 DNA reads as TGTGCCAGCAGGGACTGGCGGGGACAGCAAACCAGAAGAGATGAAAAACTGTTTTTT. The complete variable domain, with remaining parts taken from reference TRBV2 and TRBJ1-4, reads EPEVTQTPSHQVTQMGQEVILRCVPISNHLYFYWYRQILGQKVEFLVSFYNNEISEKSEIFDDQFSVERPDGSNFTLKIRSTKLEDSAMYFCASRDWRGQQTRRDEKLFFGSGTQLSVL.

The gene calls are TRBV30 and TRBJ2-5, with D possibly matching TRBD2 (5 bases). Trimming pared 1 base from V and 4 bases from J, leaving 7 bases between. This CDR3 has 12 amino acids. CDR1 and CDR2 (germline): GTSNPN, SVGIG (reference sequence). The CDR3 is CAWSDEGETQYF. The CDR3 DNA reads TGTGCCTGGAGTGACGAGGGAGAGACCCAGTACTTC.

This clone was seen a few times. This chain joins TRBV19 and TRBJ1-2; TRBD1 matches at 8 bases. CDR1 is LNHDA, CDR2 SQIVND, per germline (reference sequence). V lost 8 bases and J lost 7; bases outside the gene matches: 9. CDR3 size: 13 residues. CDR3 in amino acids: CASAWTGRAGYTF. In DNA, the CDR3 is TGTGCCAGTGCATGGACAGGGCGAGCTGGCTACACCTTC.

This CDR3 is CASGSPGGTDTQYF. CDR3 DNA sequence: TGTGCTAGTGGTTCCCCGGGAGGTACAGATACGCAGTATTTT. The V gene is TRBV12-5, the J gene TRBJ2-3; 7 bases agree with TRBD2. The CDR3 is 14 amino acids. Trimming took 4 bases from V and 3 from J; bases not matched to a gene: 4. Germline lookup yields CDR1 LGHNT and CDR2 FRNRAP.

In its sample, this clone was seen a few times. This chain joins TRBV19 and TRBJ1-2; 10 nucleotides line up with TRBD1. Trimming at V came to 3 bases and at J to 3 bases, leaving 7 bases not matched to a gene. Germline V CDR1 and CDR2: LNHDA, SQIVND (reference sequence). This CDR3 is 16 amino acids long. In nucleotides, the CDR3 is TGTGCCAGTAGTATGGACAGGGGGAAAGGCGACTATGGCTACACCTTC. The encoded protein is CASSMDRGKGDYGYTF.

The CDR3 spells CASSLSGQGTEAFF. In nucleotides, the CDR3 is TGTGCCAGCAGCTTATCTGGACAGGGAACTGAAGCTTTCTTT. The J gene is TRBJ1-1, the V gene TRBV7-9; 8 nucleotides match TRBD1. J gave up 5 bases and V 2 bases, and 4 bases lay outside the gene matches. Germline V gene sequence: CDR1 SEHNR, CDR2 FQNEAQ (reference sequence). The CDR3 sequence is 14 residues long. The entire variable domain, with the rest obtained from reference TRBV7-9 and TRBJ1-1, is as follows: DTGVSQNPRHKITKRGQNVTFRCDPISEHNRLYWYRQTLGQGPEFLTYFQNEAQLEKSRLLSDRFSAERPKGSFSTLEIQRTEQGDSAMYLCASSLSGQGTEAFFGQGTRLTVV.

The gene calls are TRBV28 and TRBJ1-4; the D is unclear. CDR1 and CDR2 (germline): MDHEN, SYDVKM. V dropped 6 bases and J dropped 8 bases, with 16 bases sitting between them. The CDR3 is 14 residues long. CDR3 coding DNA: TGTGCCAGCAGGAGCACCTCCGGGAGGGAAAAACTGTTTTTT. Residues: CASRSTSGREKLFF.

This chain joins TRBV4-1 and TRBJ2-6, with D perhaps TRBD1 (6 bases). V shed 4 bases and J shed 0 bases, with 10 bases lying between them. CDR3 length: 16 residues. Germline loops: CDR1 MGHRA, CDR2 YSYEKL. The CDR3, as DNA: TGCGCCAGCAGCCGCTCAGGGGACTCTGGGGCCAACGTCCTGACTTTC. This encodes CASSRSGDSGANVLTF.

This clone was counted only a few times. The V call is TRBV19, the J call TRBJ1-1; D gene uncertain. Germline lookup yields CDR1 LNHDA and CDR2 SQIVND (reference sequence). With 8 bases removed from V and 1 base from J, the gap between germline ends came to 17 bases. The CDR3 has 15 residues. The CDR3 sequence: CASGPGRGSNTEAFF. Here the CDR3 DNA reads TGTGCCAGTGGGCCAGGACGGGGTTCGAACACTGAAGCTTTCTTT.

The rearrangement joins TRBV10-3 to TRBJ1-6; tentatively, D is TRBD1 (5 bases). The germline gives CDR1 ENHRY, CDR2 SYGVKD. There are 14 residues in the CDR3. V dropped 0 bases and J dropped 9 bases, with 9 bases sitting between them. CDR3 protein: CAISESQGPSPLHF. The CDR3, as DNA: TGTGCCATCAGTGAGTCCCAGGGCCCTTCACCCCTCCACTTT.

This clone was observed a handful of times. CDR3 residues: CASSTDRDRINEQFF. The CDR3 DNA sequence: TGTGCCAGCAGCACCGACCGGGACAGAATCAATGAGCAGTTCTTC. The V gene is TRBV6-5, the J gene TRBJ2-1; TRBD1 matches 7 bases. V was pared by 6 bases and J by 6 bases, with 11 bases of the junction left unmatched. Per the germline V gene, CDR1 is MNHEY and CDR2 is SVGAGI. CDR3 size: 15 residues.

This clone has a handful of counts. This chain joins TRBV18 and TRBJ2-1, with D tentatively TRBD1 (5 bases). The germline CDR1 and CDR2 sequences are KGHSH and LQKENI. The CDR3 runs to 13 residues. With 4 bases removed from V and 4 bases from J, the gap between germline ends came to 8 bases. In nucleotides, the CDR3 is TGTGCCAGCTCACTGAGACAGTACAATGAGCAGTTCTTC. As protein: CASSLRQYNEQFF.

This clone appeared a few times. The V and J genes are TRBV5-1 and TRBJ1-4; the D gene is possibly TRBD1 (5 bases). The V and J ends lost 3 bases and 7 bases respectively, with 16 bases between them. The length of the CDR3 is 15 residues. The germline CDR1 and CDR2 sequences are SGHRS and YFSETQ. The CDR3 coding sequence is TGCGCCAGCAGCTACGCGGGGGTTCAGAGTGAAAAACTGTTTTTT. Translated, it gives CASSYAGVQSEKLFF.

V and J are TRBV30 and TRBJ1-2; D is perhaps TRBD1 (5 bases). This CDR3 has 12 amino acids. Trimming cost V 3 bases and J 6 bases, with 11 bases left between them. From germline, CDR1 is GTSNPN and CDR2 SVGIG (reference sequence). CDR3 in DNA: TGTGCCTGGAGCACATCGGGGGATGGCTACACCTTC. Translated, it gives CAWSTSGDGYTF.